The 2 T cell receptor beta chains given below trace back to one sample, sequenced in a study of T cell responses to AZD1222 COVID-19 vaccine. Assay used: immunoSEQ multiplex PCR; TCRdb lists only in-frame clones, some missing. The sample contains 110,000 to 150,000 clones, roughly 93% of which appear only once. The sequencing used peripheral blood, collected after recovery from COVID-19. The receptors derive from an adult who had recovered from COVID-19.

The chain combines TRBV19 with TRBJ1-3; no reliable D call. This CDR3 is built from 15 residues. The germline V gene has CDR1 LNHDA and CDR2 SQIVND (reference sequence). The V gene lost 8 bases and the J gene lost 0 bases, with 14 bases spanning the gap. The CDR3 loop reads CASWAWGTSGNTIYF. The CDR3 DNA follows: TGTGCCAGTTGGGCTTGGGGAACCTCTGGAAACACCATATATTTT.

The chain has TRBV5-1 and TRBJ2-5; D perhaps matches TRBD1 (6 bases). There are 14 residues in the CDR3. Between the trimmed V and J ends, which lost 4 bases and 2 bases, there was a span of 12 bases. Germline CDR1 reads SGHRS; CDR2 reads YFSETQ. CDR3 residues: CASSIGQLQETQYF. The CDR3 coding sequence is TGCGCCAGCAGCATTGGACAGTTGCAAGAGACCCAGTACTTC.